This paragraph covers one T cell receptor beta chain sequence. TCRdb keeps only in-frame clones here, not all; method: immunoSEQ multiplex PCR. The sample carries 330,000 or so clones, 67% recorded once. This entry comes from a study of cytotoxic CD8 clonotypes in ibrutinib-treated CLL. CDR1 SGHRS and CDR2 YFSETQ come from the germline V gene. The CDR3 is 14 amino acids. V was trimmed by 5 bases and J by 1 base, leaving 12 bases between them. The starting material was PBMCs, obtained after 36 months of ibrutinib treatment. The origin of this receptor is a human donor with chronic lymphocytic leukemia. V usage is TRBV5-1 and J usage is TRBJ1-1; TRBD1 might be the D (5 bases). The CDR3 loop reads CASRPGQTNTEAFF. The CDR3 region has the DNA TGCGCCAGCAGACCGGGGCAGACGAACACTGAAGCTTTCTTT.